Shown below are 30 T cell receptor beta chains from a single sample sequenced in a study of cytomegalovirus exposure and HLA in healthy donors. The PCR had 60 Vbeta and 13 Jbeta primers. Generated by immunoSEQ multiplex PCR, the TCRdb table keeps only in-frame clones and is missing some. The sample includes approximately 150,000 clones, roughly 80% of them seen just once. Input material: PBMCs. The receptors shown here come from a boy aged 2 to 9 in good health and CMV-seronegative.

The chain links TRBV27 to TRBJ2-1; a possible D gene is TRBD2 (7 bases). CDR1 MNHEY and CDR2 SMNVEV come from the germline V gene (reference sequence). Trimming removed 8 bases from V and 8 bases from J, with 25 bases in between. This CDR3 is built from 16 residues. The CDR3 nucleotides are TGTGCCAGCGCCTTTTACCGGGGGGCTCGCTTCGATGAGCAGTTCTTC. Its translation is CASAFYRGARFDEQFF.

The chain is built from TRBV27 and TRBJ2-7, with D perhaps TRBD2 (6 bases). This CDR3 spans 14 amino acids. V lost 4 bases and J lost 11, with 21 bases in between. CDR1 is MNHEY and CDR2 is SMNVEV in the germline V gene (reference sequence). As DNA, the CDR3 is TGTGCCAGCAGTTCCTCAAGATCTAGCGATGAGGAGTACTTC. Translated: CASSSSRSSDEEYF.

CDR3 in amino acids: CASSPRDTTPNEQFF. Written as DNA, the CDR3 is TGTGCCAGCTCACCCCGGGACACGACACCTAATGAGCAGTTCTTC. V is TRBV18 and J is TRBJ2-1; a possible D gene is TRBD1 (6 bases). CDR3 length: 15 residues. The V and J ends lost 3 bases and 7 bases respectively, with 16 bases between them. Germline CDR1 is KGHSH and CDR2 is LQKENI.

The CDR3 sequence: CASRRSGSEWGTDTQYF. CDR3 coding DNA: TGTGCCAGCCGCCGTAGCGGGAGCGAGTGGGGCACAGATACGCAGTATTTT. The chain has TRBV5-4 and TRBJ2-3, with 9 bases aligning to TRBD2. J lost 1 base, V lost 7 bases, and 13 bases had no gene match. CDR1 and CDR2 (germline): SGHNT, YYREEE (reference sequence). The CDR3 has 17 residues.

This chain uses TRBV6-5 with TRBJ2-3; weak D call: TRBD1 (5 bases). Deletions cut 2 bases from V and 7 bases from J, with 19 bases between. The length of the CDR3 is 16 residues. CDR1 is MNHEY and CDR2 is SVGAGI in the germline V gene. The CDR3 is CASSYRTVWGTNTQYF. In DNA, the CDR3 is TGTGCCAGCAGTTACCGGACGGTCTGGGGCACGAATACGCAGTATTTT.

As DNA, the CDR3 is TGTGCCAGCAGCGTAGAGTTCGGGGGGGTGGGTGAGCAGTTCTTC. Encoded protein: CASSVEFGGVGEQFF. The chain couples TRBV9 to TRBJ2-1, with 8 bases matching TRBD2. The germline gives CDR1 SGDLS, CDR2 YYNGEE. J lost 9 bases, V lost 0 bases, and 8 bases had no gene match. The CDR3 length is 15 residues.

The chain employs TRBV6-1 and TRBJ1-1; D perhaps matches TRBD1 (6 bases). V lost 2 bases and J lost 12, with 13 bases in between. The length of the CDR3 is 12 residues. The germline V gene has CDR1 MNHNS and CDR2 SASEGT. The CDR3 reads CASSEIGGPPFF. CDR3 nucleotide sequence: TGTGCCAGCAGTGAAATAGGGGGTCCCCCTTTCTTT.

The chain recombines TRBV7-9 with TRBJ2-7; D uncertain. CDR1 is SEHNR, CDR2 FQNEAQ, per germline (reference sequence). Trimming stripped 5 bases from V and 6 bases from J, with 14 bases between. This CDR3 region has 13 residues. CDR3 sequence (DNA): TGTGCCAGCAGCAGACCTAGGAGTTCCGAGCAGTACTTC. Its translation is CASSRPRSSEQYF. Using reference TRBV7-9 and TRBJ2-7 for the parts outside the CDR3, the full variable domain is DTGVSQNPRHKITKRGQNVTFRCDPISEHNRLYWYRQTLGQGPEFLTYFQNEAQLEKSRLLSDRFSAERPKGSFSTLEIQRTEQGDSAMYLCASSRPRSSEQYFGPGTRLTVT.

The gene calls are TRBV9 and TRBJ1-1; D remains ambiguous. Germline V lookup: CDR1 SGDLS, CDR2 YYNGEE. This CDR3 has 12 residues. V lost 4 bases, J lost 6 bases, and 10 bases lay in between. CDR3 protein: CASSLGPSEAFF. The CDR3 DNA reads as TGTGCCAGCAGCCTCGGTCCCTCTGAAGCTTTCTTT.

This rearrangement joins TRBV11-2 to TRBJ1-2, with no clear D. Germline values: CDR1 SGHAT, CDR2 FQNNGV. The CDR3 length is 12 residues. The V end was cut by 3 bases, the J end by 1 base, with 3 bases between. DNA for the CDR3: TGTGCCAGCAGCTTCCGTAACTATGGCTACACCTTC. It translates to CASSFRNYGYTF.

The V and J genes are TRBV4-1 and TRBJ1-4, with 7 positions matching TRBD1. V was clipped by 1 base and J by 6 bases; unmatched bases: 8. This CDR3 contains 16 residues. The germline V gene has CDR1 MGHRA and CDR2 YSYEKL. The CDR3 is CASSQVGSQGDEKLFF. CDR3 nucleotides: TGCGCCAGCAGCCAAGTCGGTAGTCAGGGGGATGAAAAACTGTTTTTT.

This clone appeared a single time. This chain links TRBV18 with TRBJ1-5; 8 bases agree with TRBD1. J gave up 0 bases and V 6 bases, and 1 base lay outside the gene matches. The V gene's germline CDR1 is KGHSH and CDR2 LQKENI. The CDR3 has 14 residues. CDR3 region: CASSGTGSNQPQHF. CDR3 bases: TGTGCCAGCTCCGGGACAGGTAGCAATCAGCCCCAGCATTTT. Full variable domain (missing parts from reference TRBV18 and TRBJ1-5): NAGVMQNPRHLVRRRGQEARLRCSPMKGHSHVYWYRQLPEEGLKFMVYLQKENIIDESGMPKERFSAEFPKEGPSILRIQQVVRGDSAAYFCASSGTGSNQPQHFGDGTRLSIL.

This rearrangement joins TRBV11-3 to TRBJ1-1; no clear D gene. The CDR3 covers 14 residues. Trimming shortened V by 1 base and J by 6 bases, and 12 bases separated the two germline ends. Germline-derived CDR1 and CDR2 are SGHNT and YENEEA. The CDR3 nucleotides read TGTGCCAGCAGCTTAGGCGGGGTTAGGGCTGAAGCTTTCTTT. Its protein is CASSLGGVRAEAFF.

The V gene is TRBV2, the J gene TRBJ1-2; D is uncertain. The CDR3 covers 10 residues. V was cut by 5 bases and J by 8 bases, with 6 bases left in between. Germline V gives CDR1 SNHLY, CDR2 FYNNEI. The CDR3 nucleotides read TGTGCCAGCAGTTCGGGGGGCTACACCTTC. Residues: CASSSGGYTF.

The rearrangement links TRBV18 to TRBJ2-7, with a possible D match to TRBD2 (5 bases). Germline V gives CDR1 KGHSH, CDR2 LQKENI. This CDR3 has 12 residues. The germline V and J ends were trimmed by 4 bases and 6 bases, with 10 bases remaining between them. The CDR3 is CASSRGLSEQYF. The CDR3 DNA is TGTGCCAGCTCACGAGGGTTGAGCGAGCAGTACTTC. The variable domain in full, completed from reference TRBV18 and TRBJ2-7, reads NAGVMQNPRHLVRRRGQEARLRCSPMKGHSHVYWYRQLPEEGLKFMVYLQKENIIDESGMPKERFSAEFPKEGPSILRIQQVVRGDSAAYFCASSRGLSEQYFGPGTRLTVT.

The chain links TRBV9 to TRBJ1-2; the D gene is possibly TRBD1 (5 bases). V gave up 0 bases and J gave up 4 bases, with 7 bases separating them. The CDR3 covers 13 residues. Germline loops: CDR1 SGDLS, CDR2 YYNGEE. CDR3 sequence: CASSVGRAYGYTF. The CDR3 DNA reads TGTGCCAGCAGCGTAGGCAGGGCCTATGGCTACACCTTC.

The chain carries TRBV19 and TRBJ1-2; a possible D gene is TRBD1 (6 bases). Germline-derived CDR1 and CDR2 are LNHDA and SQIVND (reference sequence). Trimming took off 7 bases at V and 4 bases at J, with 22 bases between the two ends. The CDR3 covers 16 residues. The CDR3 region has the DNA TGTGCCAGTACTCTTGCGGCAGGGGTGTTTAGCTATGGCTACACCTTC. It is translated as CASTLAAGVFSYGYTF.

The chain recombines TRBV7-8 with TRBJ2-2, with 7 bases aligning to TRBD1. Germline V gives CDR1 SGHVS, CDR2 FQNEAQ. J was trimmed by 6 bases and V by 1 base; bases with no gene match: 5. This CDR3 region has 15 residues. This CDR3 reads CASSLVGRGSGELFF. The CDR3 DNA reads TGTGCCAGCAGCTTAGTTGGCAGGGGGTCCGGGGAGCTGTTTTTT. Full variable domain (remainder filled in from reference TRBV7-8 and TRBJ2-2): GAGVSQSPRYKVAKRGQDVALRCDPISGHVSLFWYQQALGQGPEFLTYFQNEAQLDKSGLPSDRFFAERPEGSVSTLKIQRTQQEDSAVYLCASSLVGRGSGELFFGEGSRLTVL.

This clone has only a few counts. CDR3 amino acids: CAWSGGGSYEQFF. CDR3 bases: TGTGCCTGGAGTGGCGGGGGGAGTTATGAGCAGTTCTTC. The rearrangement uses TRBV30 and TRBJ2-1; 8 bases line up with TRBD2. Germline values: CDR1 GTSNPN, CDR2 SVGIG (reference sequence). The CDR3 totals 13 residues. Germline trimming cut 1 base from V and 8 bases from J; bases unmatched to any gene: 4.

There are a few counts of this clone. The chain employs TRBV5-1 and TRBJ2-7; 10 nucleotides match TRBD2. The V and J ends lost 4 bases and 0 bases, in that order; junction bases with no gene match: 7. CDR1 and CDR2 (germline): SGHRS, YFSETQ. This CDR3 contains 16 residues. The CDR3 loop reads CASSQRPSGSSYEQYF. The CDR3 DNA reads TGCGCCAGCAGCCAAAGACCTAGCGGGAGCTCCTACGAGCAGTACTTC.

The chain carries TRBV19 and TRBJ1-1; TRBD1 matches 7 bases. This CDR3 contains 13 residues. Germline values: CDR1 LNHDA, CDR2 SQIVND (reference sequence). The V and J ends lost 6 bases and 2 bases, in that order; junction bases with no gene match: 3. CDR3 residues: CASRRGRNTEAFF. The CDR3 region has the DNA TGTGCCAGTAGGAGGGGGCGAAACACTGAAGCTTTCTTT.

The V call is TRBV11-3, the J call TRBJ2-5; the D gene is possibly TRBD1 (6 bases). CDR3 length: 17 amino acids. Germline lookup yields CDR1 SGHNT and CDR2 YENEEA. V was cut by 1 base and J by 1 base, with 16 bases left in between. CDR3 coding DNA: TGTGCCAGCAGCTTAGGGGGGCAGGGGCCATCCCAAGAGACCCAGTACTTC. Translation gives CASSLGGQGPSQETQYF.

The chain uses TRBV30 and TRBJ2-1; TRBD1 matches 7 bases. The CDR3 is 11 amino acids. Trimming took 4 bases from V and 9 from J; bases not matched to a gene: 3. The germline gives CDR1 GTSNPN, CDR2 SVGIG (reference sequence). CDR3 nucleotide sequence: TGTGCCTGGAACAGGGGAAGTGAGCAGTTCTTC. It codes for CAWNRGSEQFF.

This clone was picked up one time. CDR3 nucleotides: TGTGCCAGCAGTTTCGGATCCGGGACAGGGTCCCTTATTAGCAATCAGCCCCAGCATTTT. Translation: CASSFGSGTGSLISNQPQHF. This chain joins TRBV28 and TRBJ1-5; 9 bases agree with TRBD1. Germline CDR1 MDHEN, CDR2 SYDVKM. Trimming at V came to 3 bases and at J to 0 bases, leaving 15 bases not matched to a gene. The CDR3 totals 20 residues.

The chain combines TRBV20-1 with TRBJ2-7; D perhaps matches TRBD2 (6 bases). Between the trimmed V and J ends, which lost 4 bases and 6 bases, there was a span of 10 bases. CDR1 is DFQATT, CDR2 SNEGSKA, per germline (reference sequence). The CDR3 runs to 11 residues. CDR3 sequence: CSAKLAAEQYF. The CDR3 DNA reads TGCAGTGCTAAACTAGCTGCCGAGCAGTACTTC.

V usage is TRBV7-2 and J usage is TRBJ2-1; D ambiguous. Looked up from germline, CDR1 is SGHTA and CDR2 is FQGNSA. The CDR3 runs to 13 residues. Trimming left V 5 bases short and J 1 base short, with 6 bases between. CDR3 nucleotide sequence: TGTGCCAGCAGCCCACTGTCCTACAATGAGCAGTTCTTC. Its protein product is CASSPLSYNEQFF.

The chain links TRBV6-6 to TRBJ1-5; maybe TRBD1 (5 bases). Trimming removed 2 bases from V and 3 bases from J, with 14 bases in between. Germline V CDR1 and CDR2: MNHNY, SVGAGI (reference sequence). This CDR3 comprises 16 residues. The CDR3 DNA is TGTGCCAGCAGTTACGGGTCGGGCAGGGACAATCAGCCCCAGCATTTT. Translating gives CASSYGSGRDNQPQHF.

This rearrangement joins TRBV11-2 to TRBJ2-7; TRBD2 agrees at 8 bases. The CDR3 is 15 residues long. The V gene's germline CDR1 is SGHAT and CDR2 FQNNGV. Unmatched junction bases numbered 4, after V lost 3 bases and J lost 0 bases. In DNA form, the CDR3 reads TGTGCCAGCAGCTTTACTAGCGGAAGCTCCTACGAGCAGTACTTC. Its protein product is CASSFTSGSSYEQYF.

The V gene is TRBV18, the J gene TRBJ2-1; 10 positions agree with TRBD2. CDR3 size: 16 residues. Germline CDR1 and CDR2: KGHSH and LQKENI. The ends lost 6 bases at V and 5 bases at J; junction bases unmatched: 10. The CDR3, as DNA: TGTGCCAGCTCCCTTTTGGGGACTAGCGATCACAATGAGCAGTTCTTC. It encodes CASSLLGTSDHNEQFF.

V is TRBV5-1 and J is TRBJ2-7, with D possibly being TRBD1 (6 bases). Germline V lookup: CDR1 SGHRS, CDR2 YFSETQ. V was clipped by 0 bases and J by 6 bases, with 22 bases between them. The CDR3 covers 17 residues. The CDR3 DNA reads TGCGCCAGCAGCTTGGCTGGGGGCGGCGTGGGGGACCTCGAGCAGTACTTC. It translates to CASSLAGGGVGDLEQYF.